This TCR beta chain was documented in a study of blood T cell repertoires in COVID-19. Methods used by the authors: Amplification of reference gene primers provided the estimated nucleated cell counts. Only in-frame clones appear in the TCRdb table, and some are missing; sequencing was by immunoSEQ multiplex PCR. From that table come the V and J calls and clone size; the DNA was used to work out D and trimming. The data show tens of thousands of clones, about 80% seen once. CDR1 and CDR2 from the germline V gene are SNHLY and FYNNEI. V lost 4 bases and J lost 0, with 9 bases in between. The CDR3 runs to 15 residues.

Sequencing was carried out using peripheral blood. The rearrangement joins TRBV2 to TRBJ1-4; D unclear. This TCR was sampled from an elderly woman with acute or convalescent COVID-19. The CDR3 is CASSVYRATNEKLFF. The CDR3 DNA is TGTGCCAGCAGTGTCTACAGAGCAACTAATGAAAAACTGTTTTTT.